This T cell receptor beta chain is from a study of early T cells in non-severe SARS-CoV-2 infection (dated by TCRdb to the early 2020s). As for the study more broadly: Because TCR sequencing relied on bulk RNA taken from unsorted whole blood, pairing of alpha and beta chains was not possible. The full study reports these points: VDJdb matching was skewed toward anti-spike CD8 responses, so virus-specific expansions were likely underestimated and private and CD4 specificities were missed.

A case-control design nested within a healthcare worker cohort in London, UK, was used, with weekly nasopharyngeal swab PCR tests and blood sampling performed. Between 23 and 31 March 2020, the week of the UK lockdown, healthcare workers were enrolled and then followed up weekly for as long as 16 weeks. Libraries were built with 5' RACE. Sequencing was performed on a NextSeq 500. Unique molecular identifiers were attached to individual cDNA molecules in the TCR library protocol so that sequencing error and PCR bias could be corrected. TCR alpha and beta chains were both sequenced, and the abundances of alpha and beta sequences in each sample were closely correlated with each other. The study's own analysis went as follows. V gene, J gene and CDR3 annotation of TCR sequences was performed with Decombinator V4. Expanded TCRs were defined as changing significantly between any two time points under a Poisson model with p below 0.0001. TCR abundances were normalised to the total number of TCRs sequenced in each sample and reported as counts per million. A search of VDJdb, accessed on 1 November 2021, was run for TCRs annotated to CMV, EBV and SARS-CoV-2, with TCRs annotated for multiple antigens excluded. The raw public data were reprocessed by TCRdb itself: fastp quality trimming at Q25, MiXCR clonotype calling, in-frame beta chains only. Each CDR3 protein appears once, grouped with its most common genes and DNA. TCRdb, rather than the study authors, made the V and J calls. The sample records around 35,000 distinct CDR3 sequences, around 5.7% of which are singletons. The ten largest clones represent about 5% of the sample.

This clonotype came up many times. Its target antigen remains unknown. One base away there is no much larger clone; base qualities are not given. The receptor was isolated from an adult who was a healthcare worker with PCR-confirmed SARS-CoV-2 infection or an uninfected control (not recorded which). Sequenced sample: whole blood.

The CDR3 is CASRFTGPQAAEQFF. DNA sequence: TGTGCCAGCCGATTCACGGGCCCCCAGGCCGCTGAGCAGTTCTTC. The chain employs TRBV5-5 and TRBJ2-1; too little of a D gene remains to name it. The CDR3 has 15 amino acids, counting the end cysteine and phenylalanine. Only the CDR3 region is kept as DNA, spanning 45 bases read in frame from base 1. Looking up the germline V gene (reference sequence) yields CDR1 SGHKS and CDR2 YYEKEE. The V and J ends are trimmed by 7 bases and 9 bases, leaving 23 bases between them.